This T cell receptor beta chain was captured by sequencing in a study of T cell changes during pregnancy in multiple sclerosis. Clones were sequenced by immunoSEQ multiplex PCR, and TCRdb holds only the in-frame ones, with some missing. In the table there are more than 75,000 clones, about 94% of which are singletons. This TCR came from a female donor with multiple sclerosis, enrolled in a pregnancy study. The sample here was peripheral blood, taken in the third trimester of pregnancy.

CDR3 sequence (DNA): TGCGCCAGCAGTCCCGGACAGGGGGTTTATGGCTACACCTTC. This gives the protein CASSPGQGVYGYTF. This chain joins TRBV10-2 and TRBJ1-2; 10 bases align to TRBD1. CDR3 length: 14 residues. Germline V gene data show CDR1 as WSHSY and CDR2 as SAAADI. V shed 5 bases and J 5 bases; nucleotides not matched to a gene: 5.